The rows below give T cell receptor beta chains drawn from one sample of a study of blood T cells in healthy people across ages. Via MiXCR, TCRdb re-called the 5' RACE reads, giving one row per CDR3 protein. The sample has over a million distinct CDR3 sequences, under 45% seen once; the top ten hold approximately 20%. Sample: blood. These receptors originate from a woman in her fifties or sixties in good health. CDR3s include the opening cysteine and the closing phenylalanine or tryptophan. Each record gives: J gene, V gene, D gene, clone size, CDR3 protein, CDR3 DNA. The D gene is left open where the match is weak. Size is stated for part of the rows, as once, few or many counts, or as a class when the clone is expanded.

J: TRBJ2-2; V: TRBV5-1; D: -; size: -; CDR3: CARDRRGDTGELFF; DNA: TGCGCCAGGGATCGGAGGGGCGACACCGGGGAGCTGTTTTTT
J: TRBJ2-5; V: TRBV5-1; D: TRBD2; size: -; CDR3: CASRPGTSGRNQETQYF; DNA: TGCGCCAGCAGACCCGGGACTAGCGGGAGGAACCAAGAGACCCAGTACTTC
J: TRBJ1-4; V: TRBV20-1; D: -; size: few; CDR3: CSAGQTNNEKLFF; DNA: TGCAGTGCCGGACAGACCAATAATGAAAAACTGTTTTTT
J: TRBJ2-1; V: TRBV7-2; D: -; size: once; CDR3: CASSFSPQGPKFF; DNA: TGTGCCAGCAGCTTTTCCCCACAGGGCCCTAAGTTCTTC
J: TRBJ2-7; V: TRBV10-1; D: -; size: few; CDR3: CASSDRKLSKGNNAEQYF; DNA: TGCGCCAGCAGTGATCGAAAACTTAGTAAGGGAAATAATGCCGAGCAGTACTTC
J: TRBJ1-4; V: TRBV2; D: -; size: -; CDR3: CASSDRLGVMVSEKLFF; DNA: TGTGCCAGCAGTGACCGTCTAGGGGTCATGGTATCCGAAAAACTGTTTTTT
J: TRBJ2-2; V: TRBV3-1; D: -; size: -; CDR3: CASQRTPNTGELFF; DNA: TGTGCCAGCCAAAGGACCCCGAACACCGGGGAGCTGTTTTTT
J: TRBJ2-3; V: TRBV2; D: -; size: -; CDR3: CASTFWGRTDTQYF; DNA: TGTGCCAGCACCTTTTGGGGGAGGACAGATACGCAGTATTTT
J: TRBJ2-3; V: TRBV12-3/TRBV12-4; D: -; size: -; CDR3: CASSILRREATSTDTQYF; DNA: TGTGCCAGCAGTATCCTCCGCCGTGAGGCGACAAGCACAGATACGCAGTATTTT
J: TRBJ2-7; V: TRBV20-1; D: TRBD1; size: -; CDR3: CSGSDRGYEQYF; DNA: TGCAGTGGCTCGGACAGGGGATACGAGCAGTACTTC
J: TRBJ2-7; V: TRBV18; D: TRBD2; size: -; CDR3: CASSRGLAVTYEQYF; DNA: TGTGCCAGCTCACGGGGACTAGCGGTTACCTACGAGCAGTACTTC
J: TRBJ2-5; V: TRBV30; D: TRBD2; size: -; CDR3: CAWSPQGPSGRTEETQYF; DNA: TGTGCCTGGAGCCCCCAGGGACCTAGCGGGAGAACAGAAGAGACCCAGTACTTC
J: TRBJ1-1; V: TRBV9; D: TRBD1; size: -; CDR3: CASSPRQGSNTEAFF; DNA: TGTGCCAGCAGCCCCCGACAGGGATCGAACACTGAAGCTTTCTTT
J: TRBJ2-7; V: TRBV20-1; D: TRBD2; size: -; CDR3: CSARDSASGSSYEQYF; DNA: TGCAGTGCTAGAGATTCAGCTAGCGGGAGCTCCTACGAGCAGTACTTC
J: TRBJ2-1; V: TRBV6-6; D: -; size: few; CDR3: CASTDLWAQFF; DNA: TGTGCCAGCACCGACCTGTGGGCGCAGTTCTTC
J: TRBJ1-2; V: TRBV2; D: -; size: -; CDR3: CASREGRTTYGYTF; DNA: TGTGCCAGCAGGGAGGGACGGACTACGTATGGCTACACCTTC
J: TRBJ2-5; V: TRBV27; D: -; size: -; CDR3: CASRLWQGFNEQYF; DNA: TGTGCCAGCAGACTGTGGCAAGGGTTCAATGAGCAGTACTTC
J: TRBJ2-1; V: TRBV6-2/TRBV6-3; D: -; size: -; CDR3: CASSYWGSLNEQFF; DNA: TGTGCCAGCAGTTACTGGGGGAGCTTAAATGAGCAGTTCTTC
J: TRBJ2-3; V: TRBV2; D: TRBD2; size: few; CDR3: CASSFSGSQDTQYF; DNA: TGTGCCAGCAGCTTTAGCGGGAGCCAGGATACGCAGTATTTT
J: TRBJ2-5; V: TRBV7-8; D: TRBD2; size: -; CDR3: CASSIKAGGEETQYF; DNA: TGTGCCAGCAGCATAAAAGCGGGAGGGGAAGAGACCCAGTACTTC
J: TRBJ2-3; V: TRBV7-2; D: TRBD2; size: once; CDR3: CATRGGGTGTDTQYF; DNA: TGTGCCACCCGGGGGGGAGGGACTGGCACAGATACGCAGTATTTT
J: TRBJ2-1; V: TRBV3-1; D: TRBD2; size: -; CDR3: CASSPTGRGSGYNEQFF; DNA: TGTGCCAGCAGCCCCACCGGACGCGGGAGCGGTTACAATGAGCAGTTCTTC
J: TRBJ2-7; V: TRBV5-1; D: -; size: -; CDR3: CASSPGPADEQYF; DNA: TGCGCCAGCAGCCCCGGACCGGCCGACGAGCAGTACTTC
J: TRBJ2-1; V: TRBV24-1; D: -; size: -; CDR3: CATSDYPLVEQFF; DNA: TGTGCCACCAGTGATTACCCACTGGTTGAGCAGTTCTTC
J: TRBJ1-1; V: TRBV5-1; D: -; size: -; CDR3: CASSPAVRGENTEAFF; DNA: TGCGCCAGCAGCCCAGCTGTGCGGGGGGAGAACACTGAAGCTTTCTTT
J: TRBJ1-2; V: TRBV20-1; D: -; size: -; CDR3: CSARKGQNYGYTF; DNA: TGCAGTGCCAGGAAAGGACAGAACTATGGCTACACCTTC